The rows below give T cell receptor beta chains drawn from one sample of a study of shared clonotypes between healthy human individuals. The data were produced by immunoSEQ multiplex PCR, yet TCRdb's version contains in-frame clones alone and is incomplete. Of approximately 2.1 million clones in the sample, approximately 93% are singletons; the top ten hold 0.39%. What was sequenced was naive CD4+ T cells from PBMCs. The receptors were sampled from a man younger than 35 in good health. Some clones in this sample may be carry-over from other donors' samples. Both conserved end residues are part of each CDR3. A D gene is named only where the DNA matches it firmly. The size entry is marked missing in some rows and otherwise reads once, few, many or a size class.

J gene | D gene | V gene | clone size | CDR3 DNA | CDR3 protein
TRBJ2-3 | NA | TRBV7-9 | NA | TGTGCCAGCAGCCATGACGGACATACGCAGTATTTT | CASSHDGHTQYF
TRBJ2-1 | NA | TRBV28 | NA | TGTGCCAGCAGTTTATCTCGGGACTACAATGAGCAGTTCTTC | CASSLSRDYNEQFF
TRBJ1-1 | NA | TRBV28 | NA | TGTGCCACCTTCACCGTCGCTGAAGCTTTCTTT | CATFTVAEAFF
TRBJ2-7 | NA | TRBV7-8 | NA | TGTGCCAGCAGCCCGGAACAGGGGAGGTCCTACGAGCAGTACTTC | CASSPEQGRSYEQYF
TRBJ2-2 | TRBD1 | TRBV25-1 | NA | TGTGCCAGCAGTGGAACGGACAGGGCCACCGGGGAGCTGTTTTTT | CASSGTDRATGELFF
TRBJ1-3 | NA | TRBV5-4 | NA | TGTGCCAGCAGCTTGGGGGGAGCTGGAAACACCATATATTTT | CASSLGGAGNTIYF
TRBJ1-4 | TRBD1 | TRBV30 | NA | TGTGCCTGGAGGGTAGGGTTCCGGGACAGGGGGCGGTCGGGTAATGAAAAACTGTTTTTT | CAWRVGFRDRGRSGNEKLFF
TRBJ1-1 | TRBD1 | TRBV27 | NA | TGTGCCAGCACCCAGAGGCCGGCGGGGCAGGGGGCTCCCATGAACACTGAAGCTTTCTTT | CASTQRPAGQGAPMNTEAFF
TRBJ2-1 | NA | TRBV4-1 | once | TGCGCCAGCAGCCCCGGGGGCGGGAGAATCCACAATGAGCAGTTCTTC | CASSPGGGRIHNEQFF
TRBJ2-5 | NA | TRBV28 | NA | TGTGCCAGCAGTTCCGGGACTCTAGGAGAGACCCAGTACTTC | CASSSGTLGETQYF
TRBJ2-7 | NA | TRBV2 | NA | TGTGCCAGCAGTGGATTAGTCAGGGATCGTGCCGAGCAGTACTTC | CASSGLVRDRAEQYF
TRBJ2-1 | TRBD2 | TRBV11-2 | NA | TGTGCCAGCAGCTTAAGACTAGCGGGGTACAATGAGCAGTTCTTC | CASSLRLAGYNEQFF
TRBJ1-5 | NA | TRBV7-2 | NA | TGTGCCAGCAGCTTAGCGACGGCAGGGCCTAATCAGCCCCAGCATTTT | CASSLATAGPNQPQHF
TRBJ2-5 | TRBD2 | TRBV10-3 | NA | TGTGCCATCTCGGGACTAGCGGAAGAGACCCAGTACTTC | CAISGLAEETQYF
TRBJ2-5 | NA | TRBV5-1 | NA | TGCGCCAGCAGCTCTAATGGCGCCCCCGTGGAGACCCAGTACTTC | CASSSNGAPVETQYF
TRBJ2-1 | TRBD2 | TRBV2 | NA | TGTGCCAGCAGTCAACCCGGGACTAGCGGGGGCCCCTACAATGAGCAGTTCTTC | CASSQPGTSGGPYNEQFF
TRBJ1-1 | NA | TRBV19 | NA | TGTGCCAGTAGTAGACTGGACAGCTTGAACACTGAAGCTTTCTTT | CASSRLDSLNTEAFF
TRBJ2-7 | TRBD2 | TRBV6-5 | NA | TGTGCCAGCAGTTACAGTGTTTCTAGCGGGAGTAGCGAGCAGTACTTC | CASSYSVSSGSSEQYF
TRBJ2-3 | NA | TRBV29-1 | NA | TGCAGCGTTGACAGTGGAACAGATACGCAGTATTTT | CSVDSGTDTQYF
TRBJ2-3 | TRBD2 | TRBV6-1 | NA | TGTGCCAGCAACGCGGGAGGTACAGATACGCAGTATTTT | CASNAGGTDTQYF
TRBJ2-3 | NA | TRBV5-1 | NA | TGCGCCAGCAGCTTGGGGAGAGGCCAGGCGGGTACAGATACGCAGTATTTT | CASSLGRGQAGTDTQYF
TRBJ2-7 | TRBD1 | TRBV7-9 | NA | TGTGCCAGCAGCCCCGGACAGGGGCCCTACGAGCAGTACTTC | CASSPGQGPYEQYF
TRBJ2-7 | TRBD1 | TRBV28 | NA | TGTGCCACCTACCCGGGACAGGGGTTTAGAGAGCAGTACTTC | CATYPGQGFREQYF
TRBJ1-5 | NA | TRBV19 | few | TGTGCCAGTAGTCTCCTGGGGGGCTCTCAGCCCCAGCATTTT | CASSLLGGSQPQHF
TRBJ1-2 | NA | TRBV9 | NA | TGTGCCAGCACCCGTAGCCCAGGGGAAAACTATGGCTACACCTTC | CASTRSPGENYGYTF
TRBJ2-3 | NA | TRBV7-3 | NA | TGTGCCAGCAGCTTCCAGGGGAATACGCAGTATTTT | CASSFQGNTQYF
TRBJ2-1 | NA | TRBV5-1 | NA | TGCGCCAGCATCCCCGGGTGGGGTGGAAGTAACAATGAGCAGTTCTTC | CASIPGWGGSNNEQFF
TRBJ2-7 | TRBD2 | TRBV28 | NA | TGTGCCAGCAGTTTAAGGGGGGGACTAGCGGGCCTCTCCTACGAGCAGTACTTC | CASSLRGGLAGLSYEQYF
TRBJ2-1 | TRBD1 | TRBV18 | NA | TGTGCCAGCTCACCACAGGGGACAGGGGAGGTGGACAATGAGCAGTTCTTC | CASSPQGTGEVDNEQFF
TRBJ2-2 | TRBD2 | TRBV28 | NA | TGTGCCAGCAGTTTCCCTTGGACTAGCGGGGCCGGGGAGCTGTTTTTT | CASSFPWTSGAGELFF
TRBJ2-3 | NA | TRBV4-1 | NA | TGCGCCAGCAGCCAGGCAGGACTCACTGGTACGCAGTATTTT | CASSQAGLTGTQYF
TRBJ2-2 | TRBD1 | TRBV29-1 | NA | TGCAGCGTCCGGGACAGACAGAACACCGGGGAGCTGTTTTTT | CSVRDRQNTGELFF
TRBJ2-1 | TRBD2 | TRBV28 | NA | TGTGCCAGCAGCCGACTAGCGGTGCGGGAGCAGTTCTTC | CASSRLAVREQFF
TRBJ2-1 | NA | TRBV7-3 | NA | TGTGCCAGCAGCTTAAGTACGAGCTCCTACAATGAGCAGTTCTTC | CASSLSTSSYNEQFF
TRBJ2-7 | TRBD2 | TRBV4-2 | NA | TGTGCCAGCAGCCAAGCCCCTAGCGGGCGCTCCTACGAGCAGTACTTC | CASSQAPSGRSYEQYF
TRBJ2-5 | TRBD2 | TRBV7-9 | NA | TGTGCCAGCAGCCAACGGACTAGCCGAGAGACCCAGTACTTC | CASSQRTSRETQYF